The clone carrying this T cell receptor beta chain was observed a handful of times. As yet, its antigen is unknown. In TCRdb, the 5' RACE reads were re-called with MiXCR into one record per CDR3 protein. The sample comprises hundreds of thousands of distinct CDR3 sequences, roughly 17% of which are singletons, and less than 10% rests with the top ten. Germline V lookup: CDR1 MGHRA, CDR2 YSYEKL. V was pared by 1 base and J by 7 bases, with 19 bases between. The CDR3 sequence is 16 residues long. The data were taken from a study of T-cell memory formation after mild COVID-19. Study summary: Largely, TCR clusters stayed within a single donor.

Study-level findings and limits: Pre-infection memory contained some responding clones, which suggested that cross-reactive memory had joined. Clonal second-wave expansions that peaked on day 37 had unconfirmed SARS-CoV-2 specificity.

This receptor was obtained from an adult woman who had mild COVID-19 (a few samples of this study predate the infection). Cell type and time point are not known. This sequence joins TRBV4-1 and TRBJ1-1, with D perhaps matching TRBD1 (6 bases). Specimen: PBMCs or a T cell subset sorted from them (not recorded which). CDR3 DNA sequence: TGCGCCAGCAGCCAAGTAATACGGACAGTCGGTGGTGAAGCTTTCTTT. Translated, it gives CASSQVIRTVGGEAFF.